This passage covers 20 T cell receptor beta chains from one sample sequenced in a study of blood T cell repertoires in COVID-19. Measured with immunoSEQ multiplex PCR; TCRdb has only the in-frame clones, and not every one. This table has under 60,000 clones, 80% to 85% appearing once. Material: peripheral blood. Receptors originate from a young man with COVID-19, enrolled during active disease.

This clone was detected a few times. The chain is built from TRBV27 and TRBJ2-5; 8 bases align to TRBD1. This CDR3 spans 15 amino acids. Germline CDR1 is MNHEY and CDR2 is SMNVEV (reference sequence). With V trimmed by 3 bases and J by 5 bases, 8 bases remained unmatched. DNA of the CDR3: TGTGCCAGCAGTTTGTTGGCAGGGGGCGTGGAGACCCAGTACTTC. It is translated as CASSLLAGGVETQYF.

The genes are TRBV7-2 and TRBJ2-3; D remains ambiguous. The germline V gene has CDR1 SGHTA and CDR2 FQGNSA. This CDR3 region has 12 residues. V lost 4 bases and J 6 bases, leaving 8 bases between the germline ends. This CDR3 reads CASSSYSDTQYF. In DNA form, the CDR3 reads TGTGCCAGCAGCTCCTACTCTGATACGCAGTATTTT.

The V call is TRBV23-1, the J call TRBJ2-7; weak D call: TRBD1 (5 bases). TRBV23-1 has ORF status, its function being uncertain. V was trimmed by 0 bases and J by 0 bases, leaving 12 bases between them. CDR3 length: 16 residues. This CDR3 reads CASSQSGRVSSYEQYF. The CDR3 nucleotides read TGCGCCAGCAGTCAATCGGGCAGGGTAAGCTCCTACGAGCAGTACTTC.

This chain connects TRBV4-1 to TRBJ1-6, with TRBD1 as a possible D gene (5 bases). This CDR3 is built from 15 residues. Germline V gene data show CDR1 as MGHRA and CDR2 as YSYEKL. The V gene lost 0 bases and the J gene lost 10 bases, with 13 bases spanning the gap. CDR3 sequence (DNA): TGCGCCAGCAGCCAAGATGTGGGGGGTGGCTCACCCCTCCACTTT. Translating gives CASSQDVGGGSPLHF.

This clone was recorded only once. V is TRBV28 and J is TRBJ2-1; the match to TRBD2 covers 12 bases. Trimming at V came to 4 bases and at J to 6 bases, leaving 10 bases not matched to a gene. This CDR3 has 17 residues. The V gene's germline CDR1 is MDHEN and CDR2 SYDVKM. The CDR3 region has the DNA TGTGCCAGCAGTTCCTACGAGACTAGCGGGAGAAGCAATGAGCAGTTCTTC. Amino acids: CASSSYETSGRSNEQFF.

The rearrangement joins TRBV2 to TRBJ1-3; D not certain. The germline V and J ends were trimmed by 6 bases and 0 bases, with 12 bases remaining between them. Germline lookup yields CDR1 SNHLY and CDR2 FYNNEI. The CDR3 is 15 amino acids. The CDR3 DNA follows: TGTGCCAGCAGAGAGCGGGAGAGCTCTGGAAACACCATATATTTT. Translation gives CASRERESSGNTIYF. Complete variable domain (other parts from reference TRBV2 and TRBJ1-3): EPEVTQTPSHQVTQMGQEVILRCVPISNHLYFYWYRQILGQKVEFLVSFYNNEISEKSEIFDDQFSVERPDGSNFTLKIRSTKLEDSAMYFCASRERESSGNTIYFGEGSWLTVV.

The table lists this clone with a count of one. The CDR3 is CASSAATGYEQYF. The CDR3 region has the DNA TGTGCCAGCAGCGCGGCGACAGGGTACGAGCAGTACTTC. The chain is built from TRBV9 and TRBJ2-7; 7 bases agree with TRBD1. With V trimmed by 3 bases and J by 4 bases, 4 bases remained unmatched. This CDR3 has 13 residues. Germline assignment: CDR1 SGDLS and CDR2 YYNGEE.

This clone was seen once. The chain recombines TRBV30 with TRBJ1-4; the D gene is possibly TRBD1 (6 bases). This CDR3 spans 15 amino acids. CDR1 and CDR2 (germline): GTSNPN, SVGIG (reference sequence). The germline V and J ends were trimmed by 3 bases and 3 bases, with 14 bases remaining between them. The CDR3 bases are TGTGCCTGGAGGGTCCAGGGGCCGTCTAATGAAAAACTGTTTTTT. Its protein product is CAWRVQGPSNEKLFF.

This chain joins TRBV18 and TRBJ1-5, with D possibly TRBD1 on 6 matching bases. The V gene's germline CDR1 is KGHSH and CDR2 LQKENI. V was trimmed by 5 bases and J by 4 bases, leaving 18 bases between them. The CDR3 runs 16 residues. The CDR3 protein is CASSGTARGGNQPQHF. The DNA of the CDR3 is TGTGCCAGCTCAGGAACGGCCCGAGGGGGAAATCAGCCCCAGCATTTT.

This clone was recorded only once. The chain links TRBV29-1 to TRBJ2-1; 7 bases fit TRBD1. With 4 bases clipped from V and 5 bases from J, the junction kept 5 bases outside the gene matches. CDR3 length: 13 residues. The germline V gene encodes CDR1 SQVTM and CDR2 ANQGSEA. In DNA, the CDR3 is TGCAGCGTTGCCCAGGACAGGCACAATGAGCAGTTCTTC. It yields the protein CSVAQDRHNEQFF.

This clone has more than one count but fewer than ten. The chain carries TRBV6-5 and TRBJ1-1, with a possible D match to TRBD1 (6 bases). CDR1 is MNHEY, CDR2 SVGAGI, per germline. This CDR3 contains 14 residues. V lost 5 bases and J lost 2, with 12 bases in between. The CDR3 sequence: CASSPTGINTEAFF. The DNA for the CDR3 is TGTGCCAGCAGTCCGACAGGAATCAACACTGAAGCTTTCTTT.

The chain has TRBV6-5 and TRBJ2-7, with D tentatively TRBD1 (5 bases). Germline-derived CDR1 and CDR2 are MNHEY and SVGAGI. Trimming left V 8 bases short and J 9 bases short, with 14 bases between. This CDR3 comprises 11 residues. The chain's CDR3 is CASEFSGAQYF. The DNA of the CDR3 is TGTGCCAGCGAATTTAGTGGGGCGCAGTACTTC.

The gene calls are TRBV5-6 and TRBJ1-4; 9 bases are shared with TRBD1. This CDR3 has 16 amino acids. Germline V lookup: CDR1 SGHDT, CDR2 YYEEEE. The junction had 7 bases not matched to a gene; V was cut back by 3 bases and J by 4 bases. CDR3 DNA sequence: TGTGCCAGCAGCTCATCGACAGGGGGTTTTAATGAAAAACTGTTTTTT. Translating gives CASSSSTGGFNEKLFF.

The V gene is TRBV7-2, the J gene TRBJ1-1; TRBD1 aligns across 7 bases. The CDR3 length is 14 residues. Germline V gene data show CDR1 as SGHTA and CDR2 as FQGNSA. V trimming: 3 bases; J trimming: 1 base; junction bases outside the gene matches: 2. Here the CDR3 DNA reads TGTGCCAGCAGCTTGGGACAGCGGAACACTGAAGCTTTCTTT. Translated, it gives CASSLGQRNTEAFF. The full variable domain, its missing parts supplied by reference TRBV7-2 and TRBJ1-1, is GAGVSQSPSNKVTEKGKDVELRCDPISGHTALYWYRQSLGQGLEFLIYFQGNSAPDKSGLPSDRFSAERTGGSVSTLTIQRTQQEDSAVYLCASSLGQRNTEAFFGQGTRLTVV.

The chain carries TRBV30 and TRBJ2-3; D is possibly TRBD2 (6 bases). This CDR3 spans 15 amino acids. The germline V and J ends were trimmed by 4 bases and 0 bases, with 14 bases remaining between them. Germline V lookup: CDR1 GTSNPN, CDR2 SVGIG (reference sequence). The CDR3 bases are TGTGCCTGGAAAAATTGGGCGGGAAGCACAGATACGCAGTATTTT. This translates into CAWKNWAGSTDTQYF.

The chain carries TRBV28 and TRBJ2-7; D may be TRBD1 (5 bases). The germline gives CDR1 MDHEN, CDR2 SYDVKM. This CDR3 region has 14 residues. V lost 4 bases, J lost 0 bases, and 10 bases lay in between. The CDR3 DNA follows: TGTGCCAGCAGTTCCCAGGGTGTCTCCTACGAGCAGTACTTC. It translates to CASSSQGVSYEQYF.

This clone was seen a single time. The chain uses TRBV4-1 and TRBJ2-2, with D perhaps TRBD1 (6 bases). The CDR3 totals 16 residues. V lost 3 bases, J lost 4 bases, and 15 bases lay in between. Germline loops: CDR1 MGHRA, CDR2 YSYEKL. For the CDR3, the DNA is TGCGCCAGCAGCCACACCACAGGGTCGGGCACCGGGGAGCTGTTTTTT. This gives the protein CASSHTTGSGTGELFF.

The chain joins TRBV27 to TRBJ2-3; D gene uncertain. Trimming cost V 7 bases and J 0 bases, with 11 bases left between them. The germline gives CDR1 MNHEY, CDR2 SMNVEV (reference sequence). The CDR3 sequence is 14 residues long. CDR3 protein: CASTVGASTDTQYF. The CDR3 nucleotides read TGTGCCAGCACCGTGGGCGCTAGCACAGATACGCAGTATTTT.

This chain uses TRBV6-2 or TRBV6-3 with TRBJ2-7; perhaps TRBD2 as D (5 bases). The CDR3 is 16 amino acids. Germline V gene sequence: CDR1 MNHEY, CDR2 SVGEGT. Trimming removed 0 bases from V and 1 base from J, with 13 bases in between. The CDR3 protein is CASSYSVSWTSYEQYF. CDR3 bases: TGTGCCAGCAGTTACTCCGTAAGTTGGACTTCCTACGAGCAGTACTTC.

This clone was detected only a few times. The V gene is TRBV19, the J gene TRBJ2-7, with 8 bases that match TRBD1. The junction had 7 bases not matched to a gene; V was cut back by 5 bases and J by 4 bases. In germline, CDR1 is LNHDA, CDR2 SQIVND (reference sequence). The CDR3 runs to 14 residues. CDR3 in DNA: TGTGCCAGTAGTCCGCCTGGACAGGGATACGAGCAGTACTTC. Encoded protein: CASSPPGQGYEQYF.